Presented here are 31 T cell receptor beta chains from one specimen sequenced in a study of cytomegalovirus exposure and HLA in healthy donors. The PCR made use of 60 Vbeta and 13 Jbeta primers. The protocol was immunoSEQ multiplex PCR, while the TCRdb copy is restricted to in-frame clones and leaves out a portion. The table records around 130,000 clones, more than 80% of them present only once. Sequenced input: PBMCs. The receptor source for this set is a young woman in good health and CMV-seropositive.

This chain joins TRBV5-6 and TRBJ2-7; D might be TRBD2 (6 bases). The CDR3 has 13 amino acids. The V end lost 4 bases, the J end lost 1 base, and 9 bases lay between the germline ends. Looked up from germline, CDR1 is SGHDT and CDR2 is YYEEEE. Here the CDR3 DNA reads TGTGCCAGCAGCCCCGGGGGTTCCTACGAGCAGTACTTC. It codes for CASSPGGSYEQYF.

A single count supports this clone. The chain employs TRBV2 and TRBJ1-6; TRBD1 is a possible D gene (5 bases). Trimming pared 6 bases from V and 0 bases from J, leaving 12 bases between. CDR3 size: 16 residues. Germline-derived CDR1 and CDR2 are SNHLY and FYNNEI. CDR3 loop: CASRLGPSSYNSPLHF. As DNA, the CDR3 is TGTGCCAGCAGGCTGGGGCCAAGCTCCTATAATTCACCCCTCCACTTT.

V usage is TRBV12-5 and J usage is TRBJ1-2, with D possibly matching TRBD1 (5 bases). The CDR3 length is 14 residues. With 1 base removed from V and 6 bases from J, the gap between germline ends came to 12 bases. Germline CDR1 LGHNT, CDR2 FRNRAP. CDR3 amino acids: CASGLGGVLHGYTF. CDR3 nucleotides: TGTGCTAGTGGTTTGGGGGGGGTGCTCCATGGCTACACCTTC.

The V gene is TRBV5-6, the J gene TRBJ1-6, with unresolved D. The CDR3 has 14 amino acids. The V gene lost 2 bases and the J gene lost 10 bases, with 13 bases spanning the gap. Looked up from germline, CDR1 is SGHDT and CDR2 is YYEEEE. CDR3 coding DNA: TGTGCCAGCAGCTTTGACCCAGGAGGCTCACCCCTCCACTTT. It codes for CASSFDPGGSPLHF.

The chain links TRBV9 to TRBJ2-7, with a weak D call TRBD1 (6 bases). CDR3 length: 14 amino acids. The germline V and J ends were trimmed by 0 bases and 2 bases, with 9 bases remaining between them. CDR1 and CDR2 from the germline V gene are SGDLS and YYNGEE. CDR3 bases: TGTGCCAGCAGCGTAGCAGGGGAAGCCTACGAGCAGTACTTC. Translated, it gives CASSVAGEAYEQYF. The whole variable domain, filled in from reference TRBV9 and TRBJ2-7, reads DSGVTQTPKHLITATGQRVTLRCSPRSGDLSVYWYQQSLDQGLQFLIQYYNGEERAKGNILERFSAQQFPDLHSELNLSSLELGDSALYFCASSVAGEAYEQYFGPGTRLTVT.

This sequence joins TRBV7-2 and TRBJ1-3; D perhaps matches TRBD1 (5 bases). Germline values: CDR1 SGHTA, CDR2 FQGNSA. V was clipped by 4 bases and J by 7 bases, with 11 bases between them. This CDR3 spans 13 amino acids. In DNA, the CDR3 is TGTGCCAGCAGCTGGGGAGGGGAGAACACCATATATTTT. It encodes CASSWGGENTIYF.

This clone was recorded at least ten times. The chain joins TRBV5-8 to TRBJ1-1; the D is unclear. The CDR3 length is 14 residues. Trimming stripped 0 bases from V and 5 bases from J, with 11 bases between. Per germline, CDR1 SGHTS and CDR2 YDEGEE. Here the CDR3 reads CASSLAVGRTEAFF. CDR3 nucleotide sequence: TGTGCCAGCAGCTTGGCCGTAGGGAGGACTGAAGCTTTCTTT.

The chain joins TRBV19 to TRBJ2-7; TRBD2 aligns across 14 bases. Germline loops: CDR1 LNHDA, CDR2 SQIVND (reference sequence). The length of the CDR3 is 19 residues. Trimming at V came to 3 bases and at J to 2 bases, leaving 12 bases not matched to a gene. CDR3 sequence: CASSISTSGRARSPYEQYF. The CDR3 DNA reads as TGTGCCAGTAGTATTTCGACTAGCGGGAGGGCCCGATCTCCCTACGAGCAGTACTTC.

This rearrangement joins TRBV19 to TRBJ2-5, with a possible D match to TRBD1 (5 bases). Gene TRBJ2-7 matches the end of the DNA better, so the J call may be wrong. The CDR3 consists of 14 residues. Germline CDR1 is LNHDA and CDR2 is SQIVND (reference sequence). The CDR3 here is CASSISRATYEQYF. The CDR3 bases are TGTGCCAGTAGTATATCCAGGGCCACCTACGAGCAGTACTTC.

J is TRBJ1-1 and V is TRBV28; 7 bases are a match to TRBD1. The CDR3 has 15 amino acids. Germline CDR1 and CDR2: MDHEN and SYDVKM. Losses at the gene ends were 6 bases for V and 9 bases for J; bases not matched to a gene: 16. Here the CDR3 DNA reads TGTGCCAGCAGCATGTACCACCGACAGGGAGCCCAAGCTTTCTTT. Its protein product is CASSMYHRQGAQAFF.

The CDR3 sequence: CASSSRDRAPSPLHF. The DNA for the CDR3 is TGTGCCAGCAGCTCCCGGGACAGGGCTCCTTCACCCCTCCACTTT. The chain employs TRBV13 and TRBJ1-6, with 9 bases lining up with TRBD1. V lost 4 bases and J lost 9; bases outside the gene matches: 7. The V gene's germline CDR1 is PRHDT and CDR2 FYEKMQ (reference sequence). This CDR3 has 15 residues.

The CDR3 loop is CSARRPSGRNEQFF. The CDR3 bases are TGCAGCGCCCGGCGGCCTAGCGGGAGGAATGAGCAGTTCTTC. This chain joins TRBV29-1 and TRBJ2-1; 11 bases align to TRBD2. Germline CDR1 and CDR2: SQVTM and ANQGSEA. The trim removed 7 bases at V and 7 bases at J, leaving 9 bases unmatched. The CDR3 is 14 amino acids.

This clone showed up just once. CDR3 residues: CASSLWDRNSYEQYF. The CDR3 nucleotides read TGTGCCAGCAGTTTATGGGACAGAAACTCCTACGAGCAGTACTTC. The rearrangement links TRBV28 to TRBJ2-7; tentative D call: TRBD1 (6 bases). Germline assignment: CDR1 MDHEN and CDR2 SYDVKM. V was clipped by 0 bases and J by 0 bases, with 9 bases between them. The CDR3 runs 15 residues.

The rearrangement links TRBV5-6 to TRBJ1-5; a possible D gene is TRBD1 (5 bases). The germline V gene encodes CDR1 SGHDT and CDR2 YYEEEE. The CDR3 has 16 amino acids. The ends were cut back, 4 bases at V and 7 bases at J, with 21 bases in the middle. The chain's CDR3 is CASSNTGRGGDQPQHF. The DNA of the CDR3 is TGTGCCAGCAGCAACACGGGACGCGGGGGGGACCAGCCCCAGCATTTT.

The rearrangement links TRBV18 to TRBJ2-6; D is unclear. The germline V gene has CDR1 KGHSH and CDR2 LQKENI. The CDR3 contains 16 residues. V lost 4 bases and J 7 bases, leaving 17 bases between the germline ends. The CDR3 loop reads CASSRLAQLSANVLTF. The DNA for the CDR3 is TGTGCCAGCTCACGATTAGCCCAACTGTCCGCCAACGTCCTGACTTTC.

The CDR3 is CASSDRVRGYTF. The CDR3 DNA sequence: TGTGCCAGCAGTGACAGGGTCCGTGGCTACACCTTC. J is TRBJ1-2 and V is TRBV2, with a weak D call TRBD1 (5 bases). The V gene lost 3 bases and the J gene lost 7 bases, with 9 bases spanning the gap. There are 12 residues in the CDR3. Germline CDR1 reads SNHLY; CDR2 reads FYNNEI. The variable domain in full, with the rest retrieved from reference TRBV2 and TRBJ1-2, is EPEVTQTPSHQVTQMGQEVILRCVPISNHLYFYWYRQILGQKVEFLVSFYNNEISEKSEIFDDQFSVERPDGSNFTLKIRSTKLEDSAMYFCASSDRVRGYTFGSGTRLTVV.

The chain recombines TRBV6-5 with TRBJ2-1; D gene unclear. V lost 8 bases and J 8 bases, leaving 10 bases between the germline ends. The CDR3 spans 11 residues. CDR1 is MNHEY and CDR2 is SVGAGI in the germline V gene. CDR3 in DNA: TGTGCCAGCTCCGCCGGGTATGAGCAGTTCTTC. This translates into CASSAGYEQFF.

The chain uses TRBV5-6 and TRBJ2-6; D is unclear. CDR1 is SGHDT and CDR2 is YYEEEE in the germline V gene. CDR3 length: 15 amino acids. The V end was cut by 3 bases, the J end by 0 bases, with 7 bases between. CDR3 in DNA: TGTGCCAGCAGCTCCATCAGCTCTGGGGCCAACGTCCTGACTTTC. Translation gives CASSSISSGANVLTF.

The CDR3 bases are TGTGCCAGTAGCCTTGGTAGCGGGAGTTCCTACAATGAGCAGTTCTTC. Translating it yields CASSLGSGSSYNEQFF. The chain employs TRBV19 and TRBJ2-1; 9 bases map to TRBD2. CDR1 is LNHDA and CDR2 is SQIVND in the germline V gene (reference sequence). There are 16 residues in the CDR3. V lost 6 bases to trimming and J lost 1 base; unmatched junction nucleotides: 7.

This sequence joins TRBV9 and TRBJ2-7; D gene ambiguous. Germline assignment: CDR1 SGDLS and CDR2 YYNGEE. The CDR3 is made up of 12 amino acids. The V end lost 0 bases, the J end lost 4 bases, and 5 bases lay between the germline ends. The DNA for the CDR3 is TGTGCCAGCAGCGTAGAAGAGTACGAGCAGTACTTC. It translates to CASSVEEYEQYF.

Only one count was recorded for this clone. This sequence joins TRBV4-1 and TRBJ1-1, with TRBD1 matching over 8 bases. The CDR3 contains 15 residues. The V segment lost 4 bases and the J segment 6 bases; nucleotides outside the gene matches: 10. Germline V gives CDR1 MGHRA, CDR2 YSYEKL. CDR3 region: CASSPAKQQGAEAFF. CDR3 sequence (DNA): TGCGCCAGCAGCCCCGCCAAACAACAGGGGGCTGAAGCTTTCTTT.

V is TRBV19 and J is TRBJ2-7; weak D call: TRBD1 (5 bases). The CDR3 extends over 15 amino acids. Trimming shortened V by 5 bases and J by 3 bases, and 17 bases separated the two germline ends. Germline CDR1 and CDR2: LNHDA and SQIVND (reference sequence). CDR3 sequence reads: CASSAGKGPYYEQYF. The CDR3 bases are TGTGCCAGTAGTGCAGGGAAAGGGCCTTACTACGAGCAGTACTTC.

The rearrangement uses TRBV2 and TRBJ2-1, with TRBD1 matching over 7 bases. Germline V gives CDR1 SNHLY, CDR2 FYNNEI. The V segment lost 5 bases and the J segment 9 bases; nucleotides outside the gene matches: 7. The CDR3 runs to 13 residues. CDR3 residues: CASSSTGYGEQFF. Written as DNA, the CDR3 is TGTGCCAGCAGTTCGACAGGGTACGGTGAGCAGTTCTTC.

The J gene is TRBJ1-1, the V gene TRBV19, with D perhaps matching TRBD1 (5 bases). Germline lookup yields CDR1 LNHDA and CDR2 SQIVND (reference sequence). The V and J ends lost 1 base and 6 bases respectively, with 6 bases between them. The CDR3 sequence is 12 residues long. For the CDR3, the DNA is TGTGCCAGTAGTATAGGACAGTCTGAAGCTTTCTTT. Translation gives CASSIGQSEAFF.

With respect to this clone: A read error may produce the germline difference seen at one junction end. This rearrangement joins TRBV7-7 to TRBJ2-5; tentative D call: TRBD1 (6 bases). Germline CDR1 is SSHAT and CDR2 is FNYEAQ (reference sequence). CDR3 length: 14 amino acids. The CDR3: CASSFPLGGETQYF. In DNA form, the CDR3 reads TGTGCTAGCAGTTTCCCCCTAGGGGGAGAGACCCAGTACTTC.

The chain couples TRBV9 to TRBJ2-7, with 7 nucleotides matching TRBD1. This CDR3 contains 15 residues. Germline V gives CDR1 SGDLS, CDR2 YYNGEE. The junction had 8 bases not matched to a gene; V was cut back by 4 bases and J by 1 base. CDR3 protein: CASSPHRDSSYEQYF. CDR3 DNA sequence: TGTGCCAGCAGCCCCCACCGGGACAGTTCCTACGAGCAGTACTTC.

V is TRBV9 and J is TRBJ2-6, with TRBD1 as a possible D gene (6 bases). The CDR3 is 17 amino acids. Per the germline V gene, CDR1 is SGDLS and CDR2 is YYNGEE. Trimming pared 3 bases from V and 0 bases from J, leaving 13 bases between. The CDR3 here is CASSGTGTLSGANVLTF. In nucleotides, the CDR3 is TGTGCCAGCAGCGGAACAGGGACCCTCTCTGGGGCCAACGTCCTGACTTTC.

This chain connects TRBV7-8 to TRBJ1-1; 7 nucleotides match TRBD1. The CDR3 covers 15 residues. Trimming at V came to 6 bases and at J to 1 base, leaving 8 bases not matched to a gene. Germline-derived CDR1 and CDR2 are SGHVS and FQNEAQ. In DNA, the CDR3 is TGTGCCAGCAGTTTCGCCGGGACAGCGAACACTGAAGCTTTCTTT. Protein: CASSFAGTANTEAFF.

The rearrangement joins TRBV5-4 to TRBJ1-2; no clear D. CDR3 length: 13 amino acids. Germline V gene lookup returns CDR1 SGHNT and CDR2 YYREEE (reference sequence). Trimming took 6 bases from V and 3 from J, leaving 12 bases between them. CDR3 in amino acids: CASTPEGDYGYTF. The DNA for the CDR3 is TGTGCCAGCACCCCCGAGGGAGACTATGGCTACACCTTC.

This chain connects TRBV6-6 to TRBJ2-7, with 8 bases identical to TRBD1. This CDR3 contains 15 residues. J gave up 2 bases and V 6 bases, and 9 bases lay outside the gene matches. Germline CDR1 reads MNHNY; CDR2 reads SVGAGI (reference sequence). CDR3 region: CASRGGTGATYEQYF. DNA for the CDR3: TGTGCCAGCAGAGGTGGGACAGGCGCAACCTACGAGCAGTACTTC.

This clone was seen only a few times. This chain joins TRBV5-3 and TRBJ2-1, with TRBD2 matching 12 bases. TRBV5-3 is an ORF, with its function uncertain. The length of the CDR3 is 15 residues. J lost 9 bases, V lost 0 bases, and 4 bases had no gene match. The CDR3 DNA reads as TGTGCCAGAAGCTTGGGGACTAGCGGGACCGGTGAGCAGTTCTTC. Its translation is CARSLGTSGTGEQFF.